One and the same sample provided the 3 T cell receptor beta chains below, sequenced in a study of T cells in localized non-small cell lung cancer. Profiled with immunoSEQ multiplex PCR; TCRdb holds only in-frame clones, not every one. Among approximately 29,000 clones listed, roughly four fifths were seen once. Sample: peripheral blood mononuclear cells, taken before any cancer treatment. The receptors shown here come from a man aged 35-75 years with stage III lung adenocarcinoma.

The chain is built from TRBV15 and TRBJ2-2, with TRBD1 as a possible D gene (6 bases). The CDR3 spans 14 residues. Germline V gene sequence: CDR1 LNHNV, CDR2 YYDKDF (reference sequence). Trimming took off 1 base at V and 6 bases at J, with 9 bases between the two ends. The CDR3 DNA is TGTGCCACCAGCAGAGGGGGGCTTGCCGGGGAGCTGTTTTTT. It codes for CATSRGGLAGELFF.

A word on this clone: An end of the junction differs from the germline gene, which may be a read error. This chain uses TRBV10-3 with TRBJ1-5; D is unresolved. This CDR3 has 13 amino acids. The germline CDR1 and CDR2 sequences are ENHRY and SYGVKD. CDR3 in amino acids: CAISPGANRPQHF. CDR3 sequence (DNA): TGTGCCATCAGTCCCGGCGCCAATCGGCCCCAGCATTTT.

The V gene is TRBV10-3, the J gene TRBJ2-7; D is perhaps TRBD1 (6 bases). Trimming pared 11 bases from V and 6 bases from J, leaving 14 bases between. The CDR3 loop spans 11 amino acids. Germline assignment: CDR1 ENHRY and CDR2 SYGVKD. CDR3 amino acids: CAVPQGREQYV. CDR3 sequence (DNA): TGTGCCGTACCGCAGGGGCGCGAGCAGTACGTC.